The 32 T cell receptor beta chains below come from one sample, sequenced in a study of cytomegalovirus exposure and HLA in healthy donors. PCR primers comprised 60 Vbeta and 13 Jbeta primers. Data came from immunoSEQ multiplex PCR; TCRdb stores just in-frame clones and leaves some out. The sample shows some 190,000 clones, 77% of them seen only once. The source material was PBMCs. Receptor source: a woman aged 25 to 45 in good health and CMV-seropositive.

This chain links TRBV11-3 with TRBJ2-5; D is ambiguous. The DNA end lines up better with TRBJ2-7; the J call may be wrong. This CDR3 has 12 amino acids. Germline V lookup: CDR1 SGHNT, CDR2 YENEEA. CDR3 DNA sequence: TGTGCCAGCAGCTTAGAAGGTAGCGAGCAGTACTTC. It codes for CASSLEGSEQYF.

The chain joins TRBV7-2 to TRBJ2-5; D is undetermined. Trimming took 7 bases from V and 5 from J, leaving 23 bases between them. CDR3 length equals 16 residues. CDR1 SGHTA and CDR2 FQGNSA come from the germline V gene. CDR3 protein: CASTPPGGGEHETQYF. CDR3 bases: TGTGCCAGCACCCCCCCGGGTGGTGGTGAGCACGAGACCCAGTACTTC. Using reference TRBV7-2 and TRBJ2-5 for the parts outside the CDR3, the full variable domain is GAGVSQSPSNKVTEKGKDVELRCDPISGHTALYWYRQSLGQGLEFLIYFQGNSAPDKSGLPSDRFSAERTGGSVSTLTIQRTQQEDSAVYLCASTPPGGGEHETQYFGPGTRLLVL.

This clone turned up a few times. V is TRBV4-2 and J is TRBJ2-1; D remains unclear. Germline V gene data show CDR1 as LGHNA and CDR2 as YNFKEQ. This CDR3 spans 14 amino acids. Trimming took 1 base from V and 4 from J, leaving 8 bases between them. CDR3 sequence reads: CASSQVPAYNEQFF. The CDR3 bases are TGTGCCAGCAGCCAAGTTCCAGCGTACAATGAGCAGTTCTTC.

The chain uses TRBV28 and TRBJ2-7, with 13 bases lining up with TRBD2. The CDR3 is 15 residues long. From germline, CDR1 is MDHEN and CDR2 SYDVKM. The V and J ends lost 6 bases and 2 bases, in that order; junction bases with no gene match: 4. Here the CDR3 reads CASSPTSGGTYEQYF. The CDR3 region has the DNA TGTGCCAGCAGCCCGACTAGCGGGGGGACCTACGAGCAGTACTTC.

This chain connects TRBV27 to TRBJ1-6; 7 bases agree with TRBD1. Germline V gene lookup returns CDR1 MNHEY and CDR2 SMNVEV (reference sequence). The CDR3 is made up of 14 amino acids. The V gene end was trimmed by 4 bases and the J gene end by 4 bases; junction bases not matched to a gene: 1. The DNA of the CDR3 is TGTGCCAGCAGTTCGGGACAGTATAATTCACCCCTCCACTTT. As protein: CASSSGQYNSPLHF.

The CDR3 region has the DNA TGTGCCAGCAGTGAACAGGGGCCACTTAAAAAACTGTTTTTT. It specifies CASSEQGPLKKLFF. V is TRBV6-4 and J is TRBJ1-4; 7 nucleotides agree with TRBD1. Germline CDR1 is MRHNA and CDR2 is SNTAGT. There are 14 residues in the CDR3. Trimming took 3 bases from V and 9 from J; bases not matched to a gene: 7.

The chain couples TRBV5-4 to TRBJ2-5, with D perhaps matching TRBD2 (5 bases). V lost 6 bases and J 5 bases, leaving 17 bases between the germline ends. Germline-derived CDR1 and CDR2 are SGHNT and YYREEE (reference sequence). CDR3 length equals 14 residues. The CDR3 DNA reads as TGTGCCAGCACCGAGGGAGTAATTGGGGAGACCCAGTACTTC. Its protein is CASTEGVIGETQYF.

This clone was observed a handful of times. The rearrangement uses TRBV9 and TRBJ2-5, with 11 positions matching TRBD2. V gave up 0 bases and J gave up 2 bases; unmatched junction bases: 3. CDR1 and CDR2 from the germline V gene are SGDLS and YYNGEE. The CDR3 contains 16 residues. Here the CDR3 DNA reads TGTGCCAGCAGCGTAGCCGGGACTAGCGGACAAGAGACCCAGTACTTC. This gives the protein CASSVAGTSGQETQYF.

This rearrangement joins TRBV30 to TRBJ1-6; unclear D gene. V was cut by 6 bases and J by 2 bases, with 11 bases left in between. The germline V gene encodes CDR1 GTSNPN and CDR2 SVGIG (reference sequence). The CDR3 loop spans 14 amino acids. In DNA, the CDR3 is TGTGCCTGTCAATCGGGAACCTATAATTCACCCCTCCACTTT. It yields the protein CACQSGTYNSPLHF.

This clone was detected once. The CDR3 coding sequence is TGTGCCAGCTCACCACCTCTAGGCTTGAACACTGAAGCTTTCTTT. It translates to CASSPPLGLNTEAFF. The rearrangement uses TRBV18 and TRBJ1-1; D unclear. Looked up from germline, CDR1 is KGHSH and CDR2 is LQKENI. V dropped 0 bases and J dropped 0 bases, with 8 bases sitting between them. The CDR3 loop spans 15 amino acids.

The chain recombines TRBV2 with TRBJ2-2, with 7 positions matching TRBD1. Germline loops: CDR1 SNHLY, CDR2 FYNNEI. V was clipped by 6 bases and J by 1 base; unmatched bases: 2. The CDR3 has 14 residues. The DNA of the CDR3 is TGTGCCAGCAGGAGGGACAGGAACACCGGGGAGCTGTTTTTT. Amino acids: CASRRDRNTGELFF.

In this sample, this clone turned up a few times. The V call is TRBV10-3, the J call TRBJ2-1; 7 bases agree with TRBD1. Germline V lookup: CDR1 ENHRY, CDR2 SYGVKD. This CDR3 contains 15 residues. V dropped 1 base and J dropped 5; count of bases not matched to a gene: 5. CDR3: CAISEFSGTDNEQFF. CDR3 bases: TGTGCCATCAGTGAGTTTTCCGGGACAGACAATGAGCAGTTCTTC.

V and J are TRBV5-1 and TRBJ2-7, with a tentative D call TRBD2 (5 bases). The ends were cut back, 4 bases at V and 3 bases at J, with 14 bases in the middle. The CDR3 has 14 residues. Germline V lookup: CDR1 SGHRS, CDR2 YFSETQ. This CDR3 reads CASSDRGGSYEQYF. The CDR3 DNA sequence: TGCGCCAGCAGCGATCGTGGAGGTAGCTACGAGCAGTACTTC.

The CDR3 nucleotides read TGTGCCAGCAGCCGCCGCCCCGGGGTAGCGGGAGCCTACAATGAGCAGTTCTTC. It yields the protein CASSRRPGVAGAYNEQFF. The chain is built from TRBV7-2 and TRBJ2-1, with TRBD2 identical over 9 bases. Trimming removed 5 bases from V and 2 bases from J; junction bases left unmatched: 13. Germline loops: CDR1 SGHTA, CDR2 FQGNSA. The CDR3 runs 18 residues.

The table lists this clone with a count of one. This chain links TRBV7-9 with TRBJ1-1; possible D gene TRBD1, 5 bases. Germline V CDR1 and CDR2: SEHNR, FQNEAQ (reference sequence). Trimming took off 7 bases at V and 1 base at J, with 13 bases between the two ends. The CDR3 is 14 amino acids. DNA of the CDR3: TGTGCCAGCACCATCCTGGACAAGAACACTGAAGCTTTCTTT. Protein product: CASTILDKNTEAFF.

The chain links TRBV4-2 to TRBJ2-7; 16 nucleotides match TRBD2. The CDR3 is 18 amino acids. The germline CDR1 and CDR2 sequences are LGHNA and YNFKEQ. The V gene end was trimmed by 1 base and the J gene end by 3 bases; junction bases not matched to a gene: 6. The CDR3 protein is CASSQGGLAGGLVYEQYF. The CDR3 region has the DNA TGTGCCAGCAGCCAAGGGGGACTAGCGGGAGGGTTAGTCTACGAGCAGTACTTC.

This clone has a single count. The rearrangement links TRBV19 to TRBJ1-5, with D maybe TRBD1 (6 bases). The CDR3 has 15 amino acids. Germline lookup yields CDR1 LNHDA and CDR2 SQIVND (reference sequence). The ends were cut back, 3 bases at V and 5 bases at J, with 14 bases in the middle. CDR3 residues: CASSILVAGDQPQHF. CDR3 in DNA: TGTGCCAGTAGTATTTTAGTGGCAGGGGATCAGCCCCAGCATTTT.

CDR3 bases: TGTGCCAGCAGCCAAGGGGGACAGGGATTATCCTACGAGCAGTACTTC. It translates to CASSQGGQGLSYEQYF. This chain links TRBV14 with TRBJ2-7, with 9 bases fitting TRBD1. The CDR3 spans 16 residues. Germline CDR1 SGHDN, CDR2 FVKESK. Trimming took 1 base from V and 1 from J; bases not matched to a gene: 5.

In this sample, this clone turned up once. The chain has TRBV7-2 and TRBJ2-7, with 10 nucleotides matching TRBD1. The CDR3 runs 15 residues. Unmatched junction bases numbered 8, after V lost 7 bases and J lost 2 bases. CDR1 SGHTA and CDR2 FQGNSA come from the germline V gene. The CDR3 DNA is TGTGCCAGCACCCACTCGACAGGGGGCCCCTACGAGCAGTACTTC. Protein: CASTHSTGGPYEQYF. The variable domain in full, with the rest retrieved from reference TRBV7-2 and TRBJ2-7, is GAGVSQSPSNKVTEKGKDVELRCDPISGHTALYWYRQSLGQGLEFLIYFQGNSAPDKSGLPSDRFSAERTGGSVSTLTIQRTQQEDSAVYLCASTHSTGGPYEQYFGPGTRLTVT.

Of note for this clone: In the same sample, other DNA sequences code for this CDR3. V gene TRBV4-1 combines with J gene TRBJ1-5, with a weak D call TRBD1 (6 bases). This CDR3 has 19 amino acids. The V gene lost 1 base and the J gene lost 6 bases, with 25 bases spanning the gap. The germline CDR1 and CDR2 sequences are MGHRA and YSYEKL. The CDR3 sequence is CASSQALKPGGAHSQPQHF. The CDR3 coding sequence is TGCGCCAGCAGCCAAGCACTCAAGCCGGGGGGGGCTCACAGTCAGCCCCAGCATTTT.

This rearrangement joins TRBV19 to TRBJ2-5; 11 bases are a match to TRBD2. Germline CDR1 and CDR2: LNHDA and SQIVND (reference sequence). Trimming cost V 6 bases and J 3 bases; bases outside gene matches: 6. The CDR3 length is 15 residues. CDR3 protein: CASSPGTSGEETQYF. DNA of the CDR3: TGTGCCAGTAGCCCCGGGACTAGCGGAGAAGAGACCCAGTACTTC. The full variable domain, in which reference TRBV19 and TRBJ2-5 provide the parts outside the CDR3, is DGGITQSPKYLFRKEGQNVTLSCEQNLNHDAMYWYRQDPGQGLRLIYYSQIVNDFQKGDIAEGYSVSREKKESFPLTVTSAQKNPTAFYLCASSPGTSGEETQYFGPGTRLLVL.

CDR3 nucleotide sequence: TGCGCCAGCAGCCCGACGGGCTCTGGGGCCAACGTCCTGACTTTC. Its protein is CASSPTGSGANVLTF. This sequence joins TRBV5-1 and TRBJ2-6; no clear D. The length of the CDR3 is 15 residues. Germline CDR1 is SGHRS and CDR2 is YFSETQ. V dropped 4 bases and J dropped 0 bases, with 8 bases sitting between them. The full variable domain, in which reference TRBV5-1 and TRBJ2-6 provide the parts outside the CDR3, is KAGVTQTPRYLIKTRGQQVTLSCSPISGHRSVSWYQQTPGQGLQFLFEYFSETQRNKGNFPGRFSGRQFSNSRSEMNVSTLELGDSALYLCASSPTGSGANVLTFGAGSRLTVL.

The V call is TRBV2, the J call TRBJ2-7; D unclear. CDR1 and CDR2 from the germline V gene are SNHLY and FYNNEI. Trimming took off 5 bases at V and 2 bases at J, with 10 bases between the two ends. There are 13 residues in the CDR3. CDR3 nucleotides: TGTGCCAGCAGTATTCTCCAGACCTACGAGCAGTACTTC. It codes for CASSILQTYEQYF.

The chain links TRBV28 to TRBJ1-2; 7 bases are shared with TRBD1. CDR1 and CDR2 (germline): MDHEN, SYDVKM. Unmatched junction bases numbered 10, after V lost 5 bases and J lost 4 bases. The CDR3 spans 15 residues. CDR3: CASSASGRTGYGYTF. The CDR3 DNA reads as TGTGCCAGCAGTGCGTCGGGGAGGACAGGCTATGGCTACACCTTC.

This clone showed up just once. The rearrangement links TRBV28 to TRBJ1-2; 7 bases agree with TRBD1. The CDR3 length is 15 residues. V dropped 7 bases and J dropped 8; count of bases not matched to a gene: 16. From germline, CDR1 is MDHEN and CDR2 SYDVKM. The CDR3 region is CASTSDLRQGGGYTF. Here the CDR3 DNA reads TGTGCCAGCACTTCTGACCTGAGACAGGGTGGGGGCTACACCTTC.

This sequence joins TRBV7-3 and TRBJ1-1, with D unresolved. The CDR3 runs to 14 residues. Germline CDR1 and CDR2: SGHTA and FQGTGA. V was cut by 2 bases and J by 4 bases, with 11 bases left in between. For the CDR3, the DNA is TGTGCCAGCAGCTTAGCTGCAGGAAGCACTGAAGCTTTCTTT. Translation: CASSLAAGSTEAFF.

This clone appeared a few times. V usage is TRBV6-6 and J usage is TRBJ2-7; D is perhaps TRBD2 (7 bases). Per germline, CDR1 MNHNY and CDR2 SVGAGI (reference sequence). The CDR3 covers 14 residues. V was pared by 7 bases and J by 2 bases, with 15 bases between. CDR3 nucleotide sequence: TGTGCCAGCACCCCCGGGGGGCCTCCCTACGAGCAGTACTTC. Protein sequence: CASTPGGPPYEQYF.

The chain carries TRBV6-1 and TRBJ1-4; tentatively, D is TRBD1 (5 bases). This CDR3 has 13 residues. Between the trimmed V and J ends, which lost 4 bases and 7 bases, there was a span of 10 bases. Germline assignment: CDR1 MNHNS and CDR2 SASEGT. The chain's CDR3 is CASSAPGLEKLFF. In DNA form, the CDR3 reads TGTGCCAGCAGTGCACCAGGGCTTGAAAAACTGTTTTTT.

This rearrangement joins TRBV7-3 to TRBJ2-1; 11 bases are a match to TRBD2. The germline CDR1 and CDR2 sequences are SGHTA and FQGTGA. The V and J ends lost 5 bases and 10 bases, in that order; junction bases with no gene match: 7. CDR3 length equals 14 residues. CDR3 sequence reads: CASSPGTSGREQFF. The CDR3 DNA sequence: TGTGCCAGCAGCCCCGGGACTAGCGGCCGGGAGCAGTTCTTC. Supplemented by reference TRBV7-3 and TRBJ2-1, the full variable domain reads GAGVSQTPSNKVTEKGKYVELRCDPISGHTALYWYRQSLGQGPEFLIYFQGTGAADDSGLPNDRFFAVRPEGSVSTLKIQRTERGDSAVYLCASSPGTSGREQFFGPGTRLTVL.

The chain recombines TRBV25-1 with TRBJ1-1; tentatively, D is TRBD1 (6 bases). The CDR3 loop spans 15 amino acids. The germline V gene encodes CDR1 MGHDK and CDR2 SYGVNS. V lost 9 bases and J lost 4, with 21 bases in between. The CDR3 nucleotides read TGTGCCAGTCGGGGGGGGCCGATTCGAAGCACTGAAGCTTTCTTT. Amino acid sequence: CASRGGPIRSTEAFF.

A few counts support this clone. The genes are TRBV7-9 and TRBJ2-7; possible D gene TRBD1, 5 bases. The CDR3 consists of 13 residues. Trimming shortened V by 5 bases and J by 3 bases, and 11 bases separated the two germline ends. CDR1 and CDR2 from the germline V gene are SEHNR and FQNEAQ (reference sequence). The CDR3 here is CASSPQGRYEQYF. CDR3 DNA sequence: TGTGCCAGCAGCCCCCAGGGCCGCTACGAGCAGTACTTC.

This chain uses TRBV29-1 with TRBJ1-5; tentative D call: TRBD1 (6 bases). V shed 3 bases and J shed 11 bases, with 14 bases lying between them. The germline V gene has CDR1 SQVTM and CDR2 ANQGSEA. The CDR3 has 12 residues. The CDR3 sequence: CSVEDSLMAQHF. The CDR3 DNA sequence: TGCAGCGTTGAGGACAGTCTTATGGCCCAGCATTTT.